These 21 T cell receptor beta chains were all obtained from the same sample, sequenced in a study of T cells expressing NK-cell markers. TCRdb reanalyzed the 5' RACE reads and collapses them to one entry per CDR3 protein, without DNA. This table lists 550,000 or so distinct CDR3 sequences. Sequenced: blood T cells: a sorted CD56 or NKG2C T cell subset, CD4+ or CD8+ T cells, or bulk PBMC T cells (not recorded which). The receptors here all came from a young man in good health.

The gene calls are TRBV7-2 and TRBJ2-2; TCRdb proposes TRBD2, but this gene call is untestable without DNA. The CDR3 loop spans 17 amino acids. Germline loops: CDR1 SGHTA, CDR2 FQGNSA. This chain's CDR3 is CASSLVGTPTNTGELFF.

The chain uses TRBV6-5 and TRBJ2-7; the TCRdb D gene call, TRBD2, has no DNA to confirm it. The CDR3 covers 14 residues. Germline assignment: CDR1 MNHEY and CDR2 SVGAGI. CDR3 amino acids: CASSYGTSGSEQYF.

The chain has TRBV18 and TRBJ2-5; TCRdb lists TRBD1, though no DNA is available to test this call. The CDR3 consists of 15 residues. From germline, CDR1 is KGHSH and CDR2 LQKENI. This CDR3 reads CASTRGAGVQETQYF.

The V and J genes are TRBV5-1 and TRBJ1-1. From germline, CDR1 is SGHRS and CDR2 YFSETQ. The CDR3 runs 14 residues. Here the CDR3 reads CASSWDRSNTEAFF.

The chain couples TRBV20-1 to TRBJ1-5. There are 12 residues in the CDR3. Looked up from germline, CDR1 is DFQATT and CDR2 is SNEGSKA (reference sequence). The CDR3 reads CSATGENQPQHF.

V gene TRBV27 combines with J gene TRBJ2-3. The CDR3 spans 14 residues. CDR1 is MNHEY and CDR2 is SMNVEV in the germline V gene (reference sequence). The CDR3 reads CASSLTGQSDTQYF.

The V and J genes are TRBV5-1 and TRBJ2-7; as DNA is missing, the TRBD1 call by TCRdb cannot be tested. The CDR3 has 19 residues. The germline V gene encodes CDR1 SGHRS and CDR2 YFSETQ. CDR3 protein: CASSLAIQGPGQGIYEQYF. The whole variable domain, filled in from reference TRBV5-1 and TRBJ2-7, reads KAGVTQTPRYLIKTRGQQVTLSCSPISGHRSVSWYQQTPGQGLQFLFEYFSETQRNKGNFPGRFSGRQFSNSRSEMNVSTLELGDSALYLCASSLAIQGPGQGIYEQYFGPGTRLTVT.

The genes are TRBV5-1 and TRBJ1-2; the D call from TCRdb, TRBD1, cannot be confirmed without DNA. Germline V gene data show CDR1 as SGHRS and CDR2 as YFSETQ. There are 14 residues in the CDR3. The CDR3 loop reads CASGRDSSNYGYTF.

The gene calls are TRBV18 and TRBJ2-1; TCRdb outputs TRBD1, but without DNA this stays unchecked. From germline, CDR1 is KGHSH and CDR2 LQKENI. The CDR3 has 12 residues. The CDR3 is CASSPARDAVFF.

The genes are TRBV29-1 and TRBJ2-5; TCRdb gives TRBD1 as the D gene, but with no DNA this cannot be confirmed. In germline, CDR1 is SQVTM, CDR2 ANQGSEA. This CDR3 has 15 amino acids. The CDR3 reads CSVDRLTGTQETQYF.

The CDR3: CASSLRATMETQYF. This chain uses TRBV7-9 with TRBJ2-5. Germline V gene sequence: CDR1 SEHNR, CDR2 FQNEAQ (reference sequence). This CDR3 has 14 amino acids. Full variable domain (outside the CDR3, taken from reference TRBV7-9 and TRBJ2-5): DTGVSQNPRHKITKRGQNVTFRCDPISEHNRLYWYRQTLGQGPEFLTYFQNEAQLEKSRLLSDRFSAERPKGSFSTLEIQRTEQGDSAMYLCASSLRATMETQYFGPGTRLLVL.

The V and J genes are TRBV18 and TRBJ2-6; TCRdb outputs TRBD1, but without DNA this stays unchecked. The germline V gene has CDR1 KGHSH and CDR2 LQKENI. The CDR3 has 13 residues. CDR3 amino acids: CASSGTWANVLTF.

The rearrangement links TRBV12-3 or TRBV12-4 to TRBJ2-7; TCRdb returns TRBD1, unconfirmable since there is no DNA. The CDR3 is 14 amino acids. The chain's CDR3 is CASSPFRGFDEQYF.

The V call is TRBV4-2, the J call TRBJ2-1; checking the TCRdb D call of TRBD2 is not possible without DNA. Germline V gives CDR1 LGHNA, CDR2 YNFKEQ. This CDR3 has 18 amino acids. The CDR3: CASSQPGLAGGEYNEQFF.

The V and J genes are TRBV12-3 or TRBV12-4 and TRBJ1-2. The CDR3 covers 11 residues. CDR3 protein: CASSLGLGYTF.

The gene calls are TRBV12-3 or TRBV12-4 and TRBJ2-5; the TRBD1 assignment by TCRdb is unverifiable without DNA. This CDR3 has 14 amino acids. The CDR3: CASSSFGIRETQYF.

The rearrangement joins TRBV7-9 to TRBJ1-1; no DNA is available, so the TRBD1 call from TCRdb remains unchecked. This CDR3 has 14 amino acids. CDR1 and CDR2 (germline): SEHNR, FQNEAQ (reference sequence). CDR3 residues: CASSSRGANTEAFF.

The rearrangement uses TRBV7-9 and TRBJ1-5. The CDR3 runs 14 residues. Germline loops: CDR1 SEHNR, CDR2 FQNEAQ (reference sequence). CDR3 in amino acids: CASSREAVDQPQHF.

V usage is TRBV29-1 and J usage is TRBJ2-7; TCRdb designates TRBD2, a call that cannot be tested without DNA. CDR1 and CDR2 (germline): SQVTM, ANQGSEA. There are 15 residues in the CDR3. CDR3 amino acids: CSVDGGRGYSYEQYF.

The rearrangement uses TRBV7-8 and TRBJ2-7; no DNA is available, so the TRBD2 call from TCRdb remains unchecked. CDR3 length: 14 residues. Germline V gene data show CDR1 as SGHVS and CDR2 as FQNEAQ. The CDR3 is CASSFGDYSYEQYF.

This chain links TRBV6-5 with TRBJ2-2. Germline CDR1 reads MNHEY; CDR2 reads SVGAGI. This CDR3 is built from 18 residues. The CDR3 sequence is CASSYSAATAANTGELFF.